This record covers a single TCR beta chain. The antigen is not known. The junction differs from germline at one of its ends, possibly a read error. The sample originates from a study of PD-1 blockade in classical Hodgkin lymphoma. Relapses following autologous stem cell transplantation were seen in all patients, with brentuximab vedotin exposure varying. There are 13 residues in the CDR3. The germline CDR1 and CDR2 sequences are MNHNS and SASEGT. Study outcomes and limitations: By C4D1 there was a significant rise in CD4+ TCR diversity but not in CD8+ TCR diversity. Healthy donors were reported to have higher baseline TCR diversity than newly diagnosed patients. The causes of the repertoire differences, possibly disease activity or prior therapy, remain undefined.

Method: immunoSEQ multiplex PCR; TCRdb's copy keeps in-frame clones and lacks some. The sample includes about 15,000 clones, approximately 60% of them seen just once. The chain has TRBV6-1 and TRBJ2-7, with 7 positions matching TRBD1. Sequencing used peripheral blood mononuclear cells (PBMCs), obtained at baseline. The sequence derives from a human donor with classical Hodgkin lymphoma. CDR3: CATVGTDSYEQCF. In nucleotides, the CDR3 is TGTGCCACCGTCGGGACAGACTCCTACGAGCAGTGCTTC.